This T cell receptor beta chain was sequenced for a study of blood T cells in healthy people across ages. A J-beta primer mix and a sample-barcoded 5' primer were used in a second PCR of about 7 to 12 cycles. Every sample gave at least 2.5 million paired-end reads containing CDR3. Each CDR3 protein gets one entry after TCRdb re-called the 5' RACE reads with MiXCR. The data hold 750,000 to 950,000 distinct CDR3 sequences, with roughly 50% observed a single time. Input material: blood. The sequence derives from a man older than 75 in good health.

CDR3: CASSRQLAKNIQYF. CDR3 nucleotide sequence: TGTGCCAGCAGCCGACAGTTAGCCAAAAACATTCAGTACTTC. The rearrangement links TRBV9 to TRBJ2-4; D might be TRBD1 (5 bases). With 4 bases removed from V and 0 bases from J, the gap between germline ends came to 8 bases. The germline CDR1 and CDR2 sequences are SGDLS and YYNGEE. CDR3 size: 14 residues.